The T cell receptor beta chain under discussion was sequenced for a study of blood T cells in healthy people across ages. CDR3 size: 14 residues. Trimming cost V 1 base and J 0 bases, with 7 bases left between them. CDR1 and CDR2 from the germline V gene are LGHNA and YSLEER. For the second PCR, which ran for roughly 6 to 12 cycles, a sample-barcoded 5' primer and a J-beta primer mix were used. Each CDR3 protein gets one entry after TCRdb re-called the 5' RACE reads with MiXCR. This repertoire shows approximately 690,000 distinct CDR3 sequences, 40% to 45% found once; its top ten account for around 30%.

The rearrangement uses TRBV4-3 and TRBJ2-7, with no clear D. The TCR sequence derives from a man at least 80 years old in good health. The sequenced sample was blood. DNA for the CDR3: TGCGCCAGCAGCCAAGTACAGAACTCCTACGAGCAGTACTTC. Its translation is CASSQVQNSYEQYF.